The rows below give T cell receptor beta chains drawn from one sample of a study of T cell responses to AZD1222 COVID-19 vaccine. Only in-frame clones appear in the TCRdb table, and some are missing; sequencing was by immunoSEQ multiplex PCR. The sample contains some 100,000 clones, around nine tenths of which appear only once. This material consisted of peripheral blood, taken on day 0 of AZD1222 vaccination. These receptors all stem from an adult in good health. Both conserved end residues are part of each CDR3. D genes are given only for firm matches. A row's size may be missing; if present it is once, few, many or a size class.

j_call: TRBJ2-7
v_call: TRBV4-3
clone_size: NA
d_call: TRBD2
cdr3_nt: TGCGCCAGCAGCCGTTCTAGCGGGGGCGCTCCCTCCGAGCAGTACTTC
cdr3_aa: CASSRSSGGAPSEQYF

j_call: TRBJ1-2
v_call: TRBV6-6
clone_size: NA
d_call: TRBD1
cdr3_nt: TGTGCCAGCAGTTACGGGGCGCAGGGGGGAGAGGGCTACACCTTC
cdr3_aa: CASSYGAQGGEGYTF

j_call: TRBJ1-1
v_call: TRBV7-2
clone_size: NA
d_call: NA
cdr3_nt: TGTGCCAGCAGCTTACTCCACCCGAACACTGAAGCTTTCTTT
cdr3_aa: CASSLLHPNTEAFF

j_call: TRBJ1-4
v_call: TRBV2
clone_size: NA
d_call: NA
cdr3_nt: TGTGCCAGCCTAAGGGGGAAAAATGAAAAACTGTTTTTT
cdr3_aa: CASLRGKNEKLFF

j_call: TRBJ1-2
v_call: TRBV6-5
clone_size: NA
d_call: NA
cdr3_nt: TGTGCCAGCACCACCAACCCGGGGAGTAGCTATGGCTACACCTTC
cdr3_aa: CASTTNPGSSYGYTF

j_call: TRBJ2-1
v_call: TRBV15
clone_size: NA
d_call: NA
cdr3_nt: TGTGCCACCAGCAGAGAAGGTTCCTACAATGAGCAGTTCTTC
cdr3_aa: CATSREGSYNEQFF

j_call: TRBJ1-4
v_call: TRBV12-3/TRBV12-4
clone_size: once
d_call: NA
cdr3_nt: TGTGCCAGCAGTCCACTTGTTGGAAAACTGTTTTTT
cdr3_aa: CASSPLVGKLFF

j_call: TRBJ2-1
v_call: TRBV9
clone_size: NA
d_call: TRBD2
cdr3_nt: TGTGCCAGCAGCGTAGAGCCATCGCGGGGGGGCAGTGAGCAGTTCTTC
cdr3_aa: CASSVEPSRGGSEQFF

j_call: TRBJ2-7
v_call: TRBV11-2
clone_size: NA
d_call: NA
cdr3_nt: TGTGCCAGCAGCTTAGTTGGGGGCAGCGGGGCCTACGAGCAGTACTTC
cdr3_aa: CASSLVGGSGAYEQYF

j_call: TRBJ1-5
v_call: TRBV7-9
clone_size: NA
d_call: TRBD1
cdr3_nt: TGTGCCAGCAGCGCGGGACAGGGATTGTATCAGCCCCAGCATTTT
cdr3_aa: CASSAGQGLYQPQHF

j_call: TRBJ1-4
v_call: TRBV3-1/TRBV3-2
clone_size: NA
d_call: NA
cdr3_nt: TGTGCCAGCAGCCATCTCCGGGAGAAACTGTTTTTT
cdr3_aa: CASSHLREKLFF

j_call: TRBJ2-1
v_call: TRBV9
clone_size: NA
d_call: TRBD1
cdr3_nt: TGTGCCAGCAGCTCCGGACAGGCGTCCTACAATGAGCAGTTCTTC
cdr3_aa: CASSSGQASYNEQFF

j_call: TRBJ2-4
v_call: TRBV2
clone_size: NA
d_call: NA
cdr3_nt: TGTGCCAGCAGTGAACAGGCTTGGGCCAAAAACATTCAGTACTTC
cdr3_aa: CASSEQAWAKNIQYF

j_call: TRBJ1-1
v_call: TRBV11-2
clone_size: NA
d_call: NA
cdr3_nt: TGTGCCAGCAGCTTATATGAGGGCCCTCAAGCTTTCTTT
cdr3_aa: CASSLYEGPQAFF

j_call: TRBJ1-2
v_call: TRBV25-1
clone_size: NA
d_call: NA
cdr3_nt: TGTGCCAGCAGTGATATAGGGACACCGCCCTATGGCTACACCTTC
cdr3_aa: CASSDIGTPPYGYTF

j_call: TRBJ2-3
v_call: TRBV9
clone_size: NA
d_call: TRBD2
cdr3_nt: TGTGCCAGCAGCGTAGGGAGCGGGGGCACAGATACGCAGTATTTT
cdr3_aa: CASSVGSGGTDTQYF

j_call: TRBJ2-1
v_call: TRBV21-1
clone_size: NA
d_call: NA
cdr3_nt: TGTGCCAGCAGCAACTTGCCTACCGGGACAGAGACGAGCAATGAGCAGTTCTTC
cdr3_aa: CASSNLPTGTETSNEQFF

j_call: TRBJ2-3
v_call: TRBV7-9
clone_size: NA
d_call: TRBD1
cdr3_nt: TGTGCCAGCAGCTCATGGACAGGGCCCTCCACAGATACGCAGTATTTT
cdr3_aa: CASSSWTGPSTDTQYF

j_call: TRBJ2-2
v_call: TRBV3-1/TRBV3-2
clone_size: NA
d_call: NA
cdr3_nt: TGTGCCAGCAGCCCTTCAACAGGGAGAAACACCGGGGAGCTGTTTTTT
cdr3_aa: CASSPSTGRNTGELFF

j_call: TRBJ2-1
v_call: TRBV7-9
clone_size: NA
d_call: TRBD2
cdr3_nt: TGTGCCAGCAGCCCCCGGGACTGGCTAGCGGGGGGTAATGAGCAGTTCTTC
cdr3_aa: CASSPRDWLAGGNEQFF

j_call: TRBJ2-1
v_call: TRBV12-3/TRBV12-4
clone_size: NA
d_call: NA
cdr3_nt: TGTGCCAGCAGTTTAAGCGCAATTGAGCAGTTCTTC
cdr3_aa: CASSLSAIEQFF

j_call: TRBJ2-3
v_call: TRBV2
clone_size: NA
d_call: TRBD2
cdr3_nt: TGTGCCAGCAGTAATCCGGGACTAGTATCAGATACGCAGTATTTT
cdr3_aa: CASSNPGLVSDTQYF

j_call: TRBJ1-4
v_call: TRBV5-4
clone_size: NA
d_call: NA
cdr3_nt: TGTGCCAGCAGCTTGGCCGGGGACGAAAAACTGTTTTTT
cdr3_aa: CASSLAGDEKLFF

j_call: TRBJ1-2
v_call: TRBV24-1
clone_size: NA
d_call: TRBD1
cdr3_nt: TGTGCCACTATCCCCTCGCTTACGAGGGACAGGGAACGCTACACCTTC
cdr3_aa: CATIPSLTRDRERYTF

j_call: TRBJ1-2
v_call: TRBV6-2/TRBV6-3
clone_size: NA
d_call: NA
cdr3_nt: TGTGCCAGCAGTCCAACAGCTAACTATGGCTACACCTTC
cdr3_aa: CASSPTANYGYTF

j_call: TRBJ2-1
v_call: TRBV2
clone_size: NA
d_call: NA
cdr3_nt: TGTGCCAGCAGGGCGACCAGCGGAGCCTACAATGAGCAGTTCTTC
cdr3_aa: CASRATSGAYNEQFF

j_call: TRBJ1-1
v_call: TRBV19
clone_size: NA
d_call: TRBD1
cdr3_nt: TGTGCCAGTAGGGCACAGGGGAGAACTGAAGCTTTCTTT
cdr3_aa: CASRAQGRTEAFF

j_call: TRBJ1-4
v_call: TRBV7-8
clone_size: NA
d_call: NA
cdr3_nt: TGTGCCAGCAGCTCACTCGTGGGGGCGAGTGAAAAACTGTTTTTT
cdr3_aa: CASSSLVGASEKLFF

j_call: TRBJ1-2
v_call: TRBV7-2
clone_size: NA
d_call: NA
cdr3_nt: TGTGCCAGCAGCGTCGAGGGGGGGAGGGCTGGAGGCTACACCTTC
cdr3_aa: CASSVEGGRAGGYTF

j_call: TRBJ1-3
v_call: TRBV14
clone_size: NA
d_call: NA
cdr3_nt: TGTGCCAGCAAAAGAGCACAGGGTGAACACTCTGGAAACACCATATATTTT
cdr3_aa: CASKRAQGEHSGNTIYF

j_call: TRBJ2-7
v_call: TRBV25-1
clone_size: NA
d_call: NA
cdr3_nt: TGTGCCACCTATGGGGGCAACTCCTACGAGCAGTACTTC
cdr3_aa: CATYGGNSYEQYF

j_call: TRBJ1-2
v_call: TRBV15
clone_size: NA
d_call: TRBD1
cdr3_nt: TGTGCCACCAGCAGGTCGAACAGGGGATGGGACTATGGCTACACCTTC
cdr3_aa: CATSRSNRGWDYGYTF

j_call: TRBJ1-3
v_call: TRBV7-3
clone_size: NA
d_call: NA
cdr3_nt: TGTGCCAGCAGCCGGGGGGGCTCTGGAAACACCATATATTTT
cdr3_aa: CASSRGGSGNTIYF

j_call: TRBJ2-1
v_call: TRBV7-6
clone_size: NA
d_call: NA
cdr3_nt: TGTGCCAGCAGCCCAACGATTCTACGTGAGCAGTTCTTC
cdr3_aa: CASSPTILREQFF

j_call: TRBJ2-2
v_call: TRBV3-1/TRBV3-2
clone_size: NA
d_call: NA
cdr3_nt: TGTGCCAGCAGCCACGGGCAGGGAATCGGGGAGCTGTTTTTT
cdr3_aa: CASSHGQGIGELFF

j_call: TRBJ2-7
v_call: TRBV19
clone_size: once
d_call: TRBD1
cdr3_nt: TGTGCCAGTAGTCGGGACAGGAATTCCTACGAGCAGTACTTC
cdr3_aa: CASSRDRNSYEQYF

j_call: TRBJ1-5
v_call: TRBV2
clone_size: NA
d_call: NA
cdr3_nt: TGTGCCAGCAGTGATTACTATAGCAATCAGCCCCAGCATTTT
cdr3_aa: CASSDYYSNQPQHF

j_call: TRBJ1-1
v_call: TRBV7-2
clone_size: NA
d_call: NA
cdr3_nt: TGTGCCAGCAGCTCTACCATAGGGGTTCCGACTATGAACACTGAAGCTTTCTTT
cdr3_aa: CASSSTIGVPTMNTEAFF

j_call: TRBJ1-6
v_call: TRBV4-3
clone_size: few
d_call: NA
cdr3_nt: TGCGCCAGCAGCCAAGTAAATTCACCCCTCCACTTT
cdr3_aa: CASSQVNSPLHF

j_call: TRBJ2-7
v_call: TRBV4-1
clone_size: NA
d_call: NA
cdr3_nt: TGCGCCAGCAGCCAAGGAGCAGGGGTTTTGCCTTACGAGCAGTACTTC
cdr3_aa: CASSQGAGVLPYEQYF

j_call: TRBJ2-5
v_call: TRBV19
clone_size: few
d_call: TRBD2
cdr3_nt: TGTGCCAGTAGTGCTAGCGGGGGTGCAGAGACCCAGTACTTC
cdr3_aa: CASSASGGAETQYF

j_call: TRBJ2-1
v_call: TRBV18
clone_size: NA
d_call: TRBD1
cdr3_nt: TGTGCCAGCTCACCGGGACAGGGTAAATACAATGAGCAGTTCTTC
cdr3_aa: CASSPGQGKYNEQFF

j_call: TRBJ2-1
v_call: TRBV15
clone_size: NA
d_call: TRBD2
cdr3_nt: TGTGCCACCAGCATTGGGACTAGCGTAGACAATGAGCAGTTCTTC
cdr3_aa: CATSIGTSVDNEQFF

j_call: TRBJ2-7
v_call: TRBV6-5
clone_size: NA
d_call: TRBD2
cdr3_nt: TGTGCCAGCAGGACTAGCGGGAGGATATACGAGCAGTACTTC
cdr3_aa: CASRTSGRIYEQYF

j_call: TRBJ1-2
v_call: TRBV5-1
clone_size: NA
d_call: NA
cdr3_nt: TGCGCCAGCAGCTTGAGTTGGGGAGCGAACTATGGCTACACCTTC
cdr3_aa: CASSLSWGANYGYTF

j_call: TRBJ2-3
v_call: TRBV7-9
clone_size: NA
d_call: NA
cdr3_nt: TGTGCCAGCAGCTTAGATGGGACCCGAGCGGCGCAGTATTTT
cdr3_aa: CASSLDGTRAAQYF

j_call: TRBJ2-5
v_call: TRBV15
clone_size: few
d_call: TRBD2
cdr3_nt: TGTGCCACCAGCAGAGATAGCGGGGACGGTGGAGAGACCCAGTACTTC
cdr3_aa: CATSRDSGDGGETQYF

j_call: TRBJ1-6
v_call: TRBV7-2
clone_size: NA
d_call: NA
cdr3_nt: TGTGCCAGCAGCTTACTTGGCCAGCCCAATTCACCCCTCCACTTT
cdr3_aa: CASSLLGQPNSPLHF

j_call: TRBJ2-2
v_call: TRBV19
clone_size: NA
d_call: NA
cdr3_nt: TGTGCCAGTAGTATTAGGCTGGAAGACACCGGGGAGCTGTTTTTT
cdr3_aa: CASSIRLEDTGELFF

j_call: TRBJ1-5
v_call: TRBV6-6
clone_size: NA
d_call: TRBD1
cdr3_nt: TGTGCCAGCAGTTTATCACAGGGGGCCGGCAATCAGCCCCAGCATTTT
cdr3_aa: CASSLSQGAGNQPQHF

j_call: TRBJ1-2
v_call: TRBV15
clone_size: NA
d_call: TRBD1
cdr3_nt: TGTGCCACCAGTTTCGGGACAGGGCTCCCTAACTATGGCTACACCTTC
cdr3_aa: CATSFGTGLPNYGYTF

j_call: TRBJ1-4
v_call: TRBV6-5
clone_size: NA
d_call: NA
cdr3_nt: TGTGCCACCCGGGGAGGGGGGGCGACTAATGAAAAACTGTTTTTT
cdr3_aa: CATRGGGATNEKLFF

j_call: TRBJ1-1
v_call: TRBV10-2
clone_size: NA
d_call: TRBD1
cdr3_nt: TGCGCCAGCTACAGGGGGAACACTGAAGCTTTCTTT
cdr3_aa: CASYRGNTEAFF

j_call: TRBJ1-4
v_call: TRBV27
clone_size: few
d_call: NA
cdr3_nt: TGTGCCAGCAGTCCTCGAGTAGGGGGTGAAAAACTGTTTTTT
cdr3_aa: CASSPRVGGEKLFF

j_call: TRBJ2-7
v_call: TRBV6-5
clone_size: NA
d_call: TRBD2
cdr3_nt: TGTGCCAGCCGCAGTAGCGGGGTTGATGAGCAGTACTTC
cdr3_aa: CASRSSGVDEQYF

j_call: TRBJ2-3
v_call: TRBV5-8
clone_size: NA
d_call: TRBD1
cdr3_nt: TGTGCCAGCAGCTTGACAGGGGCAGATACGCAGTATTTT
cdr3_aa: CASSLTGADTQYF

j_call: TRBJ1-4
v_call: TRBV3-1/TRBV3-2
clone_size: NA
d_call: NA
cdr3_nt: TGTGCCAGCAGCCACCTAGGGACGGCCGGAGGAGCAAAACTGTTTTTT
cdr3_aa: CASSHLGTAGGAKLFF

j_call: TRBJ1-2
v_call: TRBV7-9
clone_size: NA
d_call: TRBD1
cdr3_nt: TGTGCCAGCAGCCCCTACCAGGGGGCGAGGGATGGCTACACCTTC
cdr3_aa: CASSPYQGARDGYTF